This passage covers 21 T cell receptor beta chains from one sample sequenced in a study of Graves' ophthalmopathy and Graves' hyperthyroidism. Amplified TCR beta CDR3 regions were obtained using RNA transcripts as template. The authors performed first-round RT-PCR with HTBI primers and then a second-round multiplex PCR. MiXCR, run by TCRdb on the multiplex PCR reads, gives a single entry per CDR3 protein. The table records approximately 1.2 million distinct CDR3 sequences, about 35% of them present only once. Material for sequencing was peripheral blood or thyroid tissue (not recorded which). These receptors were obtained from an adult man with Graves' hyperthyroidism.

This clonotype was counted at least ten times. The V gene is TRBV7-9, the J gene TRBJ1-1, with unresolved D. V was trimmed by 4 bases and J by 4 bases, leaving 10 bases between them. The CDR3 has 13 amino acids. Germline lookup yields CDR1 SEHNR and CDR2 FQNEAQ (reference sequence). CDR3 DNA sequence: TGTGCCAGCAGCTCCTCCCACGTCACTGAAGCTTTCTTT. Encoded protein: CASSSSHVTEAFF.

On this clonotype: A much larger clonotype is one base distant, so this may be a read error. V usage is TRBV2 and J usage is TRBJ1-1; D possibly corresponds to TRBD1 (5 bases). The CDR3 contains 17 residues. The V gene's germline CDR1 is SNHLY and CDR2 FYNNEI. CDR3 coding DNA: TGTGCCAGCAGTGGTTGGAACCAGGGATTGGAGAACGCTGAAGCTTTCTTT. Residues: CASSGWNQGLENAEAFF.

This clonotype was detected many times. The chain joins TRBV5-1 to TRBJ2-7; 7 bases line up with TRBD1. Germline trimming cut 4 bases from V and 3 bases from J; bases unmatched to any gene: 7. The CDR3 covers 14 residues. The germline V gene has CDR1 SGHRS and CDR2 YFSETQ. CDR3 loop: CASSTRQGIYEQYF. The CDR3 region has the DNA TGCGCCAGCAGCACCAGACAGGGTATCTACGAGCAGTACTTC.

The table lists this clonotype with a few counts. The CDR3 region is CASSSMDGPYEQYF. The DNA of the CDR3 is TGTGCCAGCAGTTCCATGGACGGACCCTACGAGCAGTACTTC. The rearrangement links TRBV6-5 to TRBJ2-7; D not certain. Per germline, CDR1 MNHEY and CDR2 SVGAGI. Trimming cost V 4 bases and J 2 bases, with 12 bases left between them. The CDR3 runs to 14 residues.

Comment on this clonotype: This sequence may be a read error, since a much larger clone differs from it by one base. The genes are TRBV7-9 and TRBJ2-5, with 9 positions matching TRBD2. CDR1 and CDR2 (germline): SEHNR, FQNEAQ (reference sequence). V shed 4 bases, J shed 6 bases, and the junction held 6 bases outside the gene matches. The CDR3 consists of 14 residues. The CDR3 DNA follows: TGTGCCAGCAGCTGGGGGACTAGCACCCAGACCCAGTACTTC. Protein: CASSWGTSTQTQYF.

This clonotype was picked up one time. This sequence may be a read error, since a much larger clone differs from it by one base. V and J are TRBV7-2 and TRBJ2-7; D unclear. The germline V gene encodes CDR1 SGHTA and CDR2 FQGNSA. The CDR3 is made up of 15 amino acids. CDR3: CASSLEAMPHYGQYF. CDR3 nucleotide sequence: TGTGCCAGCAGCTTAGAAGCGATGCCACACTACGGGCAGTACTTC.

This clonotype was seen more than once but under ten times. V usage is TRBV6-2 or TRBV6-3 and J usage is TRBJ1-1; D is uncertain. Trimming pared 2 bases from V and 5 bases from J, leaving 12 bases between. The germline CDR1 and CDR2 sequences are MNHEY and SVGEGT. This CDR3 region has 14 residues. The DNA for the CDR3 is TGTGCCAGCAGTTACCGGACGTGGGCGACTGAAGCTTTCTTT. Translated: CASSYRTWATEAFF.

This clonotype occurred many times. The rearrangement joins TRBV13 to TRBJ1-1; 10 bases map to TRBD1. Trimming removed 5 bases from V and 6 bases from J; junction bases left unmatched: 9. The CDR3 is made up of 15 amino acids. Per the germline V gene, CDR1 is PRHDT and CDR2 is FYEKMQ (reference sequence). The CDR3 here is CASSETGTGAAEAFF. The CDR3 DNA sequence: TGTGCCAGCAGCGAAACCGGGACAGGGGCCGCTGAAGCTTTCTTT.

This sequence joins TRBV6-6 and TRBJ2-5; D is unresolved. The CDR3 contains 14 residues. Deletions cut 6 bases from V and 0 bases from J, with 11 bases between. Germline V gene sequence: CDR1 MNHNY, CDR2 SVGAGI (reference sequence). The DNA for the CDR3 is TGTGCCAGCAGACCGGACGGATACCAAGAGACCCAGTACTTC. Translation gives CASRPDGYQETQYF.

Written as DNA, the CDR3 is TGCGCCAGCAGAAATCCGGGACCGAACACCGGGGAGCTGTTTTTT. Encoded protein: CASRNPGPNTGELFF. This chain uses TRBV5-1 with TRBJ2-2; D could derive from TRBD1 or TRBD2 (5 bases each). CDR1 and CDR2 from the germline V gene are SGHRS and YFSETQ. V was clipped by 5 bases and J by 0 bases, with 11 bases between them. This CDR3 contains 15 residues.

The CDR3 is CASSEGQKNYGYTF. CDR3 in DNA: TGTGCCAGCAGCGAGGGACAGAAGAACTATGGCTACACCTTC. The chain has TRBV5-4 and TRBJ1-2; 7 bases match TRBD1. Looked up from germline, CDR1 is SGHNT and CDR2 is YYREEE (reference sequence). The CDR3 loop spans 14 amino acids. V gave up 4 bases and J gave up 2 bases; unmatched junction bases: 5.

A remark on this clonotype: It is likely a read error, because the conserved phenylalanine at the end of the CDR3 is missing. The limits of the CDR3 on the DNA are not certain, so only TCRdb's listed CDR3 is given. This chain joins TRBV9 and TRBJ2-7; the DNA was not compared with TRBD1, the D call given in the table. CDR1 is SGDLS, CDR2 YYNGEE, per germline. Both ends counted, the CDR3 spans 9 residues. CDR3 protein: CASSDDRGL.

Worth noting for this clonotype: A single base separates this from a much larger clone, so it may be a read error. The V call is TRBV4-3, the J call TRBJ1-2; D uncertain. CDR1 LGHNA and CDR2 YSLEER come from the germline V gene. CDR3 length equals 12 residues. Here the CDR3 reads CASSQGGNGYPF. DNA of the CDR3: TGCGCCAGCAGCCAAGGGGGAAATGGCTACCCCTTC.

This clonotype was seen many times. V and J are TRBV7-9 and TRBJ1-6; 7 bases are a match to TRBD1. The V gene's germline CDR1 is SEHNR and CDR2 FQNEAQ (reference sequence). V shed 5 bases, J shed 7 bases, and the junction held 8 bases outside the gene matches. CDR3 size: 15 residues. The CDR3 nucleotides read TGTGCCAGCAGCCCGCAGGGGGTATTGAATTCACCCCTCCACTTT. Translated: CASSPQGVLNSPLHF.

Comments on this clonotype: This may arise from a read error, as a much more abundant clone is one base away. The chain is built from TRBV19 and TRBJ1-5; maybe TRBD1 (5 bases). Trimming cost V 7 bases and J 9 bases, with 16 bases left between them. CDR3 length equals 13 residues. Looked up from germline, CDR1 is LNHDA and CDR2 is SQIVND (reference sequence). In DNA, the CDR3 is TGTGCCAGTAATTCGCAGGGCACGCGGCCCCAGCATTTT. Its protein product is CASNSQGTRPQHF.

This rearrangement joins TRBV12-3 or TRBV12-4 to TRBJ1-1, with 9 bases aligning to TRBD1. The CDR3 totals 13 residues. Losses at the gene ends were 7 bases for V and 4 bases for J; bases not matched to a gene: 4. The CDR3 here is CASNTGGATEAFF. As DNA, the CDR3 is TGTGCCAGCAATACAGGGGGCGCCACTGAAGCTTTCTTT.

The rearrangement uses TRBV25-1 and TRBJ1-6; 8 bases align to TRBD1. Germline V gene sequence: CDR1 MGHDK, CDR2 SYGVNS. The CDR3 covers 14 residues. The CDR3 nucleotides are TGTGCTCGCCCGGGACAGGTCTATAATTCACCCCTCCACTTT. It specifies CARPGQVYNSPLHF.

At least ten counts were recorded for this clonotype. The chain employs TRBV19 and TRBJ2-7; the D gene is possibly TRBD2 (5 bases). This CDR3 is 15 amino acids long. Germline values: CDR1 LNHDA, CDR2 SQIVND (reference sequence). The germline V and J ends were trimmed by 6 bases and 0 bases, with 15 bases remaining between them. The CDR3 bases are TGTGCCAGTAGGATGAGAGCGGAAAGCTCCTACGAGCAGTACTTC. Residues: CASRMRAESSYEQYF. The variable domain in full, with the rest retrieved from reference TRBV19 and TRBJ2-7, is DGGITQSPKYLFRKEGQNVTLSCEQNLNHDAMYWYRQDPGQGLRLIYYSQIVNDFQKGDIAEGYSVSREKKESFPLTVTSAQKNPTAFYLCASRMRAESSYEQYFGPGTRLTVT.

Only a few counts were recorded for this clonotype. This chain joins TRBV12-3 or TRBV12-4 and TRBJ2-7, with TRBD1 matching 11 bases. The CDR3 is made up of 14 amino acids. The ends lost 6 bases at V and 4 bases at J; junction bases unmatched: 5. The CDR3: CASRWGQGEYEQYF. CDR3 nucleotides: TGTGCCAGCAGATGGGGACAGGGGGAGTACGAGCAGTACTTC.

This clonotype was picked up a small number of times. The chain joins TRBV4-3 to TRBJ2-6; D not certain. Germline V gene data show CDR1 as LGHNA and CDR2 as YSLEER. The CDR3 extends over 18 amino acids. V dropped 1 base and J dropped 0 bases, with 13 bases sitting between them. The CDR3 nucleotides read TGCGCCAGCAGCCAAGGCCCAGACACCCGCTCTGGGGCCAACGTCCTGACTTTC. It codes for CASSQGPDTRSGANVLTF.

Comment on this clonotype: A much larger clone is a single base away; this may be a read error. Because it lacks the conserved phenylalanine or tryptophan at the end, this CDR3 is likely a read error. The CDR3, as DNA: TGTGCCAGCAGCTTCGACTTCACTGAAGCTTTCTTG. It specifies CASSFDFTEAFL. V is TRBV5-4 and J is TRBJ1-1; D call uncertain. Germline lookup yields CDR1 SGHNT and CDR2 YYREEE (reference sequence). V lost 2 bases and J 4 bases, leaving 6 bases between the germline ends. The CDR3 consists of 12 residues.